Listed below are T cell receptor beta chains from one sample, sequenced in a study of blood T cell repertoires in COVID-19. Profiling relied on immunoSEQ multiplex PCR, and the TCRdb table lists in-frame clones only, not all of them. Of about 350,000 clones in the sample, 87% were seen once. Sequenced sample: PBMCs or T cells enriched from blood (not recorded which). These receptors all come from a woman aged 25 to 39 who had recovered from COVID-19. Each CDR3 is given with its conserved first and last residue. Not every row has a clone size; where given, it reads once, few, many or a size class.

clone size	V gene	J gene	CDR3 protein
.	TRBV19	TRBJ1-4	CASSAKQGVREKLFF
.	TRBV7-7	TRBJ2-1	CASSTIAGNEQFF
once	TRBV6-2/TRBV6-3	TRBJ1-2	CASSTFMSFYGYTF
.	TRBV5-1	TRBJ1-1	CASSLGTGPTEAFF
once	TRBV6-5	TRBJ2-7	CASRPASGGPYEQYF
.	TRBV27	TRBJ2-7	CASSVGQPGLYEQYF
.	TRBV27	TRBJ1-4	CASSRSGAFNEKLFF
.	TRBV7-9	TRBJ1-1	CASSLAYGVDTEAFF
few	TRBV5-1	TRBJ1-5	CASSLTGPQPQHF
.	TRBV18	TRBJ1-3	CASSPPEAISGNTIYF
.	TRBV13	TRBJ1-4	CASSPRGAEKLFF
.	TRBV5-5	TRBJ1-2	CASSWRTGQGAYGYTF
.	TRBV5-1	TRBJ2-1	CASSLGTSGGSYNEQFF
.	TRBV7-9	TRBJ2-7	CASSSPTDYEQYF
.	TRBV5-4	TRBJ1-4	CASSSRDLDEKLFF
.	TRBV10-3	TRBJ2-1	CAISASGHYNEQFF
.	TRBV7-9	TRBJ2-2	CASSRSGTGAGELFF
.	TRBV7-2	TRBJ2-1	CASSSIFGTSGYNEQFF
.	TRBV24-1	TRBJ2-3	CATSDIGSGSTDTQYF
.	TRBV27	TRBJ1-2	CASSPKRTGGYGYTF
.	TRBV28	TRBJ1-6	CASSRPGGRDYNSPLHF
.	TRBV5-1	TRBJ2-5	CASKPQGQGKETQYF
.	TRBV2	TRBJ1-1	CASAQPGDRGIEVNTEAFF
.	TRBV11-3	TRBJ2-7	CASSGQGDEQYF
.	TRBV5-1	TRBJ1-1	CASSNQGVNTEAFF
.	TRBV6-4	TRBJ2-7	CASSDSEGLACYEQYF
.	TRBV27	TRBJ1-2	CASSTQTGGVGYTF
.	TRBV7-8	TRBJ1-2	CASSLVGTGYGYTF
.	TRBV4-2	TRBJ2-3	CASSRASSGRAEDTQYF
.	TRBV6-5	TRBJ2-7	CACRDSSYEQYF
.	TRBV2	TRBJ1-5	CASSVGQGGQPQHF
.	TRBV3-1/TRBV3-2	TRBJ2-2	CASSQDTMASAIKWTGELFF
.	TRBV6-5	TRBJ1-6	CASRGQGGNSPLHF
.	TRBV5-1	TRBJ2-3	CASSFGQGTDTQYF
.	TRBV28	TRBJ1-2	CASTPGVTNYGYTF
once	TRBV10-3	TRBJ2-1	CAISAPSGRALQRNEQFF
.	TRBV2	TRBJ2-1	CASTSGTTGEQFF
.	TRBV11-2	TRBJ2-7	CASSFTGDYEQYF
.	TRBV7-9	TRBJ2-1	CASRSGSEDAYNEQFF
.	TRBV9	TRBJ2-1	CASSVGGLRYNEQFF
.	TRBV29-1	TRBJ2-7	CSVEDYYEQYF
.	TRBV4-1	TRBJ1-5	CASSTGTGNQPQHF
many	TRBV15	TRBJ2-1	CATSRVKLATNEQFF
.	TRBV7-2	TRBJ2-7	CASSLVQSYEQYF
.	TRBV19	TRBJ1-5	CASSDSGNQPQHF
.	TRBV2	TRBJ2-4	CASSVRLAGVPPKTIQYF
.	TRBV5-6	TRBJ2-7	CASSGRLAGANEQYF
.	TRBV19	TRBJ1-3	CASSIGQFSGNTIYF
.	TRBV28	TRBJ1-6	CASSSPGSTPLHF
.	TRBV4-1	TRBJ1-1	CASSSPGTGHTEAFF
.	TRBV7-3	TRBJ2-3	CASSLTASGTDTQYF
.	TRBV27	TRBJ1-1	CASSTYRGPDTEAFF
.	TRBV12-3/TRBV12-4	TRBJ2-3	CASSPNQADTQYF
.	TRBV13	TRBJ2-2	CASRSEGDRGFPGELFF
.	TRBV4-2	TRBJ2-3	CASSSTEAGGADTQYF
.	TRBV11-2	TRBJ2-1	CASSYLAGGPGNEQFF
.	TRBV4-1	TRBJ2-7	CASSYQDSGSEQYF